The 30 T cell receptor beta chains below come from one sample, sequenced in a study of cytomegalovirus exposure and HLA in healthy donors. The PCR employed 60 Vbeta primers together with 13 Jbeta primers. Sequencing used immunoSEQ multiplex PCR; TCRdb keeps in-frame clones, though not all of them. There are some 130,000 clones in the sample; around three quarters occur only once, and 1.5% to 2.5% lies in the top ten. The source material was PBMCs. The origin of the receptors is a young man in good health and CMV-seronegative.

V usage is TRBV7-3 and J usage is TRBJ2-2, with D uncertain. The length of the CDR3 is 17 residues. Deletions cut 1 base from V and 5 bases from J, with 17 bases between. Germline CDR1 is SGHTA and CDR2 is FQGTGA. The CDR3 DNA reads as TGTGCCAGCAGCTTAAATTCGGTGTCCTCACGGACCGGGGAGCTGTTTTTT. Its translation: CASSLNSVSSRTGELFF.

The rearrangement joins TRBV19 to TRBJ2-7, with 10 bases fitting TRBD2. This CDR3 is 15 amino acids long. In germline, CDR1 is LNHDA, CDR2 SQIVND (reference sequence). V lost 5 bases and J lost 2; bases outside the gene matches: 6. CDR3 DNA sequence: TGTGCCAGTAGTGACTATAGCGGGGGGACCTACGAGCAGTACTTC. Translating gives CASSDYSGGTYEQYF.

V usage is TRBV9 and J usage is TRBJ2-5; TRBD2 aligns across 7 bases. V shed 0 bases, J shed 6 bases, and the junction held 5 bases outside the gene matches. CDR3 length equals 14 residues. Per the germline V gene, CDR1 is SGDLS and CDR2 is YYNGEE. CDR3 in DNA: TGTGCCAGCAGCGTAGAAGGGAGCGGGAAGACCCAGTACTTC. This codes for CASSVEGSGKTQYF.

V is TRBV5-6 and J is TRBJ2-7; 9 positions agree with TRBD1. This CDR3 comprises 14 residues. CDR1 and CDR2 (germline): SGHDT, YYEEEE. The J segment lost 5 bases and the V segment lost 2 bases, leaving 5 bases of the junction unmatched. The CDR3 sequence is CASSFGDRVHEQYF. The CDR3 DNA sequence: TGTGCCAGCAGCTTTGGGGACAGGGTCCACGAGCAGTACTTC. Combining the CDR3 with reference TRBV5-6 and TRBJ2-7 gives the whole variable domain DAGVTQSPTHLIKTRGQQVTLRCSPKSGHDTVSWYQQALGQGPQFIFQYYEEEERQRGNFPDRFSGHQFPNYSSELNVNALLLGDSALYLCASSFGDRVHEQYFGPGTRLTVT.

The V and J genes are TRBV15 and TRBJ2-2; TRBD2 is a possible D gene (6 bases). V was cut by 8 bases and J by 3 bases, with 13 bases left in between. The CDR3 has 14 amino acids. The germline V gene encodes CDR1 LNHNV and CDR2 YYDKDF (reference sequence). The CDR3 DNA follows: TGTGCCACCGGGAAAGCGGGCCACACCGGGGAGCTGTTTTTT. Amino acids: CATGKAGHTGELFF.

The rearrangement joins TRBV12-1 to TRBJ1-1. TRBV12-1 is noted as a pseudogene. This CDR3 is built from 14 residues. The CDR3 reads CASSFRREDTEAFF. CDR3 bases: TGTGCCAGCAGCTTTCGCAGGGAGGACACTGAAGCTTTCTTT.

The CDR3 is CASSQEGQGVSGANVLTF. The CDR3 DNA is TGCGCCAGCAGCCAAGAAGGACAGGGGGTCTCTGGGGCCAACGTCCTGACTTTC. The chain uses TRBV4-1 and TRBJ2-6, with TRBD1 matching 10 bases. The germline gives CDR1 MGHRA, CDR2 YSYEKL. CDR3 size: 18 residues. V trimming: 0 bases; J trimming: 0 bases; junction bases outside the gene matches: 2.

V usage is TRBV7-3 and J usage is TRBJ1-1; D not certain. The CDR3 loop spans 14 amino acids. Germline-derived CDR1 and CDR2 are SGHTA and FQGTGA. V was shortened by 1 base and J by 3 bases, with 9 bases between the two germline ends. The CDR3 DNA is TGTGCCAGCAGCTTAAACCCCACAGACACTGAAGCTTTCTTT. Its protein product is CASSLNPTDTEAFF.

The J gene is TRBJ2-7, the V gene TRBV20-1, with D tentatively TRBD2 (5 bases). The CDR3 covers 11 residues. Per germline, CDR1 DFQATT and CDR2 SNEGSKA (reference sequence). Trimming left V 3 bases short and J 6 bases short, with 9 bases between. The CDR3 loop is CSASLGGEQYV. The CDR3 DNA is TGCAGTGCTAGCTTAGGAGGCGAGCAGTACGTC.

The chain carries TRBV19 and TRBJ1-4, with TRBD1 matching over 7 bases. J was trimmed by 7 bases and V by 3 bases; bases with no gene match: 5. This CDR3 contains 14 residues. Per the germline V gene, CDR1 is LNHDA and CDR2 is SQIVND (reference sequence). As DNA, the CDR3 is TGTGCCAGTAGTATGGTGGGACAGCTTGAAAAACTGTTTTTT. It yields the protein CASSMVGQLEKLFF.

This chain connects TRBV27 to TRBJ2-1, with TRBD1 identical over 7 bases. The CDR3 length is 14 residues. Germline V gene sequence: CDR1 MNHEY, CDR2 SMNVEV (reference sequence). Germline trimming cut 5 bases from V and 2 bases from J; bases unmatched to any gene: 3. Here the CDR3 reads CASSDRVTYNEQFF. CDR3 nucleotides: TGTGCCAGCAGTGACAGGGTCACCTACAATGAGCAGTTCTTC.

This clone was counted once. At one end, the junction sequence differs from germline, possibly due to a read error. V usage is TRBV11-3 and J usage is TRBJ2-1, with D possibly being TRBD1 (7 bases). Germline V gene data show CDR1 as SGHNT and CDR2 as YENEEA. This CDR3 has 15 amino acids. This CDR3 reads CTSSAGTHRGNEQFF. The CDR3 DNA reads TGTACCAGCAGCGCCGGGACTCACAGGGGCAATGAGCAGTTCTTC.

This clone was observed a handful of times. The chain uses TRBV5-6 and TRBJ1-3; no reliable D call. CDR1 SGHDT and CDR2 YYEEEE come from the germline V gene. This CDR3 has 16 amino acids. V lost 4 bases to trimming and J lost 0 bases, with 14 bases between them. CDR3 amino acids: CASSRRGQSSGNTIYF. In DNA, the CDR3 is TGTGCCAGCAGCCGAAGAGGGCAAAGCTCTGGAAACACCATATATTTT. The whole variable domain, filled in from reference TRBV5-6 and TRBJ1-3, reads DAGVTQSPTHLIKTRGQQVTLRCSPKSGHDTVSWYQQALGQGPQFIFQYYEEEERQRGNFPDRFSGHQFPNYSSELNVNALLLGDSALYLCASSRRGQSSGNTIYFGEGSWLTVV.

CDR3 coding DNA: TGTGCCAGCAGTTTGGGACTCCGCACAGATACGCAGTATTTT. As protein: CASSLGLRTDTQYF. The chain has TRBV27 and TRBJ2-3, with D maybe TRBD2 (6 bases). CDR1 is MNHEY and CDR2 is SMNVEV in the germline V gene (reference sequence). Trimming took 3 bases from V and 1 from J, leaving 8 bases between them. CDR3 length: 14 residues.

J is TRBJ2-7 and V is TRBV30; D call uncertain. Between the trimmed V and J ends, which lost 3 bases and 5 bases, there was a span of 17 bases. The CDR3 is 14 amino acids. Per the germline V gene, CDR1 is GTSNPN and CDR2 is SVGIG (reference sequence). CDR3 amino acids: CAWSQTWVRDEQYF. The CDR3 DNA follows: TGTGCCTGGAGCCAGACTTGGGTCCGGGACGAGCAGTACTTC. The full variable domain, completed using reference TRBV30 and TRBJ2-7, is SQTIHQWPATLVQPVGSPLSLECTVEGTSNPNLYWYRQAAGRGLQLLFYSVGIGQISSEVPQNLSASRPQDRQFILSSKKLLLSDSGFYLCAWSQTWVRDEQYFGPGTRLTVT.

The chain links TRBV6-1 to TRBJ1-2; the match to TRBD1 covers 7 bases. Trimming removed 4 bases from V and 4 bases from J; junction bases left unmatched: 21. The germline V gene encodes CDR1 MNHNS and CDR2 SASEGT. CDR3 length equals 19 residues. The CDR3 spells CASSGNSWDSLPSTYGYTF. The CDR3 nucleotides read TGTGCCAGCAGTGGGAATTCTTGGGACAGTCTCCCCTCTACCTATGGCTACACCTTC.

The CDR3 loop is CASSLGGVNYGYTF. The CDR3 bases are TGTGCCAGCAGCTTGGGGGGGGTTAACTATGGCTACACCTTC. V is TRBV5-6 and J is TRBJ1-2, with a possible D match to TRBD1 (5 bases). CDR3 length equals 14 residues. Trimming took off 0 bases at V and 1 base at J, with 7 bases between the two ends. Germline V gene lookup returns CDR1 SGHDT and CDR2 YYEEEE.

There are a few counts of this clone. The chain employs TRBV5-1 and TRBJ1-4, with TRBD1 identical over 8 bases. The CDR3 covers 14 residues. CDR1 and CDR2 from the germline V gene are SGHRS and YFSETQ. The V gene end was trimmed by 4 bases and the J gene end by 8 bases; junction bases not matched to a gene: 7. CDR3 in amino acids: CASSGTGGSEKLFF. The CDR3 DNA is TGCGCCAGCAGCGGAACAGGGGGTTCAGAAAAACTGTTTTTT.

The gene calls are TRBV29-1 and TRBJ2-2, with D maybe TRBD1 (6 bases). The CDR3 length is 14 residues. Germline assignment: CDR1 SQVTM and CDR2 ANQGSEA. Trimming shortened V by 4 bases and J by 4 bases, and 13 bases separated the two germline ends. The CDR3 nucleotides are TGCAGCGTTGGGGGCAGGGGCGGCACCGGGGAGCTGTTTTTT. This sequence encodes CSVGGRGGTGELFF.

The chain carries TRBV30 and TRBJ2-5, with D perhaps TRBD2 (6 bases). This CDR3 comprises 13 residues. Between the trimmed V and J ends, which lost 1 base and 2 bases, there was a span of 8 bases. Germline V gene data show CDR1 as GTSNPN and CDR2 as SVGIG (reference sequence). The CDR3 DNA sequence: TGTGCCTGGAGTGGCGGACTACAAGAGACCCAGTACTTC. It specifies CAWSGGLQETQYF.

The genes are TRBV5-8 and TRBJ2-7; the match to TRBD1 covers 9 bases. This CDR3 is built from 13 residues. The J segment lost 5 bases and the V segment lost 5 bases, leaving 5 bases of the junction unmatched. CDR1 and CDR2 from the germline V gene are SGHTS and YDEGEE. The CDR3 protein is CASRFRTGDEQYV. The CDR3 coding sequence is TGTGCCAGCAGATTCCGGACAGGGGACGAGCAGTACGTC.

CDR3 DNA sequence: TGTGCCTGGGGCTGGGATAGCGGGAGCGAGCAGTACTTC. It yields the protein CAWGWDSGSEQYF. This chain joins TRBV30 and TRBJ2-7, with 9 bases that match TRBD2. Germline-derived CDR1 and CDR2 are GTSNPN and SVGIG (reference sequence). The CDR3 is 13 residues long. V shed 5 bases and J 6 bases; nucleotides not matched to a gene: 8.

V and J are TRBV29-1 and TRBJ2-7; TRBD1 matches 9 bases. This CDR3 has 15 amino acids. J lost 4 bases, V lost 4 bases, and 11 bases had no gene match. CDR1 and CDR2 (germline): SQVTM, ANQGSEA. CDR3 DNA sequence: TGCAGCGTTGGACCCTCCGGGACAGGGATTTACGAGCAGTACTTC. Protein: CSVGPSGTGIYEQYF.

This chain connects TRBV6-6 to TRBJ1-1, with D perhaps TRBD1 (6 bases). Trimming left V 4 bases short and J 1 base short, with 10 bases between. Germline V gene sequence: CDR1 MNHNY, CDR2 SVGAGI (reference sequence). This CDR3 region has 14 residues. CDR3 sequence: CASSLGGGNTEAFF. The CDR3 nucleotides are TGTGCCAGCAGTTTGGGAGGGGGGAACACTGAAGCTTTCTTT.

J is TRBJ2-1 and V is TRBV7-9, with D perhaps TRBD2 (6 bases). The germline V gene has CDR1 SEHNR and CDR2 FQNEAQ (reference sequence). The CDR3 consists of 13 residues. V gave up 5 bases and J gave up 9 bases, with 14 bases separating them. The CDR3 loop reads CASSPGGRGEQFF. The CDR3 DNA is TGTGCCAGCAGCCCCGGGGGACGGGGTGAGCAGTTCTTC.

This clone was found a few times. The chain couples TRBV2 to TRBJ1-5; 7 positions match TRBD1. V lost 6 bases to trimming and J lost 6 bases; unmatched junction nucleotides: 5. The CDR3 sequence is 13 residues long. Per germline, CDR1 SNHLY and CDR2 FYNNEI. The CDR3 spells CASRGDSGQPQHF. The CDR3 nucleotides are TGTGCCAGCAGGGGGGACAGCGGTCAGCCCCAGCATTTT.

CDR3 in amino acids: CAWSIGAEGQPQHF. The CDR3 bases are TGTGCCTGGAGTATCGGAGCGGAGGGTCAGCCCCAGCATTTT. The rearrangement uses TRBV30 and TRBJ1-5; no clear D gene. V shed 2 bases and J shed 6 bases, with 14 bases lying between them. The CDR3 extends over 14 amino acids. CDR1 GTSNPN and CDR2 SVGIG come from the germline V gene (reference sequence).

In this sample, this clone turned up once. This chain's CDR3 is CASSLAQSSNQPQHF. The DNA of the CDR3 is TGTGCCAGCAGCTTAGCACAGTCAAGCAATCAGCCCCAGCATTTT. The rearrangement uses TRBV7-8 and TRBJ1-5; D remains ambiguous. The CDR3 has 15 amino acids. V lost 0 bases, J lost 1 base, and 7 bases lay in between. Germline values: CDR1 SGHVS, CDR2 FQNEAQ.

The chain has TRBV9 and TRBJ1-6; TRBD1 is a possible D gene (6 bases). The V gene's germline CDR1 is SGDLS and CDR2 YYNGEE. The CDR3 spans 15 residues. V was trimmed by 1 base and J by 10 bases, leaving 15 bases between them. The CDR3 here is CASSVLPEGQSPLHF. CDR3 bases: TGTGCCAGCAGCGTACTCCCGGAAGGACAGTCACCCCTCCACTTT.

The rearrangement links TRBV7-9 to TRBJ1-1, with a weak D call TRBD1 (5 bases). The CDR3 is 16 residues long. Germline V gene lookup returns CDR1 SEHNR and CDR2 FQNEAQ (reference sequence). With 7 bases removed from V and 0 bases from J, the gap between germline ends came to 18 bases. CDR3 sequence reads: CASIYSTGSMNTEAFF. CDR3 DNA: TGTGCCAGCATCTACTCTACAGGCAGCATGAACACTGAAGCTTTCTTT.